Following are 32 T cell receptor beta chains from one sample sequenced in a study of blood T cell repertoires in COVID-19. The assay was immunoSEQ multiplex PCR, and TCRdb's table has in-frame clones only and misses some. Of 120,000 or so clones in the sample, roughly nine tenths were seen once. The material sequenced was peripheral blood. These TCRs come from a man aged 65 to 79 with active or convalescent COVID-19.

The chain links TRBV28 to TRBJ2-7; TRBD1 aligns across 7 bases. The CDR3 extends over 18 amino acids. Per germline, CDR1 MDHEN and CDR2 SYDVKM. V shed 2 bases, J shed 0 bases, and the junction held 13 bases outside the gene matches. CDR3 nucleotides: TGTGCCAGCAGTTTAGAAAGACAGGGCCTAACCCTCTCCTACGAGCAGTACTTC. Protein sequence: CASSLERQGLTLSYEQYF.

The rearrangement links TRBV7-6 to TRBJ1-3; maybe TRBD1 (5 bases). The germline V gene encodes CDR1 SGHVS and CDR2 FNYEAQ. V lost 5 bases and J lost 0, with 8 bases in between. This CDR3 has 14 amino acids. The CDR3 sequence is CASSQQDSGNTIYF. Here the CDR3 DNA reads TGTGCCAGCAGCCAACAGGACTCTGGAAACACCATATATTTT.

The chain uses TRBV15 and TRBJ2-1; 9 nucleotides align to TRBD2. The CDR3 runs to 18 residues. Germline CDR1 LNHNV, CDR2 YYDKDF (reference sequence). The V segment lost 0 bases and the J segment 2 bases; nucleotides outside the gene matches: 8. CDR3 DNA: TGTGCCACCAGCAGAGATCGGTCGGCGGGAGGGACCTACAATGAGCAGTTCTTC. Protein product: CATSRDRSAGGTYNEQFF.

The CDR3 sequence is CASSRGQGPLGELFF. The CDR3 coding sequence is TGTGCCAGCAGTCGAGGACAGGGCCCTTTGGGGGAGCTGTTTTTT. V is TRBV2 and J is TRBJ2-2; 8 bases line up with TRBD1. The CDR3 is 15 residues long. The germline V gene has CDR1 SNHLY and CDR2 FYNNEI. The V and J ends lost 5 bases and 8 bases, in that order; junction bases with no gene match: 10.

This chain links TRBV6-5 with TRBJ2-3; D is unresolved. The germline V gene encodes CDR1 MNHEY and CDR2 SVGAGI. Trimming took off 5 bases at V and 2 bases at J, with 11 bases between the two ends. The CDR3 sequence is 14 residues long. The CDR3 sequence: CASSSIVVTDTQYF. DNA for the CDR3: TGTGCCAGCAGTAGCATAGTAGTCACAGATACGCAGTATTTT.

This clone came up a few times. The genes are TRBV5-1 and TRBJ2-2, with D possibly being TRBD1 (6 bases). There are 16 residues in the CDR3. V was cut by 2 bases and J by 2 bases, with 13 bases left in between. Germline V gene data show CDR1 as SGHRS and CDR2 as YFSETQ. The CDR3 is CASSFQTGPNTGELFF. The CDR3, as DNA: TGCGCCAGCAGCTTCCAAACAGGGCCCAACACCGGGGAGCTGTTTTTT.

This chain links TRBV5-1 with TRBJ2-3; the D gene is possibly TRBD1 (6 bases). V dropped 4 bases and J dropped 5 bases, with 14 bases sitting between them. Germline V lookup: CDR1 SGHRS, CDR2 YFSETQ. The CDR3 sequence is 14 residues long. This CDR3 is CASSPRGTGDTQYF. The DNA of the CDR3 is TGCGCCAGCAGCCCGAGGGGGACGGGAGATACGCAGTATTTT. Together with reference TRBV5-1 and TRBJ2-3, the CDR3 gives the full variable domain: KAGVTQTPRYLIKTRGQQVTLSCSPISGHRSVSWYQQTPGQGLQFLFEYFSETQRNKGNFPGRFSGRQFSNSRSEMNVSTLELGDSALYLCASSPRGTGDTQYFGPGTRLTVL.

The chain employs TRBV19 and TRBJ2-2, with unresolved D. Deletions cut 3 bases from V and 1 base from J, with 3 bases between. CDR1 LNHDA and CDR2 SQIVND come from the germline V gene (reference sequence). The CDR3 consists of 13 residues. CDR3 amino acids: CASSIKNTGELFF. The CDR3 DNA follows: TGTGCCAGTAGTATCAAGAACACCGGGGAGCTGTTTTTT.

CDR3 coding DNA: TGTGCCAGCAGCTTAGCCCTGCCGGGGGACACCATATATTTT. It is translated as CASSLALPGDTIYF. The chain employs TRBV7-2 and TRBJ1-3, with D perhaps TRBD1 (5 bases). CDR1 is SGHTA, CDR2 FQGNSA, per germline. The CDR3 sequence is 14 residues long. V shed 0 bases and J shed 8 bases, with 11 bases lying between them. Full variable domain (rest looked up from reference TRBV7-2 and TRBJ1-3): GAGVSQSPSNKVTEKGKDVELRCDPISGHTALYWYRQSLGQGLEFLIYFQGNSAPDKSGLPSDRFSAERTGGSVSTLTIQRTQQEDSAVYLCASSLALPGDTIYFGEGSWLTVV.

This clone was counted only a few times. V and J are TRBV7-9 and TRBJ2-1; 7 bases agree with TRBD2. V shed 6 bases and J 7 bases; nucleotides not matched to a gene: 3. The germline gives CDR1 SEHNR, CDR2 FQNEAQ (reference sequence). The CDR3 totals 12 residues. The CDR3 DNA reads TGTGCCAGCAGAGGGGAGGGGAATGAGCAGTTCTTC. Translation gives CASRGEGNEQFF.

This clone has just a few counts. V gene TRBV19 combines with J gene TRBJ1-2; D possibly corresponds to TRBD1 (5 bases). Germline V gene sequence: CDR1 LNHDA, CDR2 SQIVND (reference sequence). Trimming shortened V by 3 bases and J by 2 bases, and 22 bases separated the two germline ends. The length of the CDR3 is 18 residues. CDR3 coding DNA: TGTGCCAGTAGTATCGGTTGGAGGGGACGCGCCTTGAACTATGGCTACACCTTC. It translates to CASSIGWRGRALNYGYTF.

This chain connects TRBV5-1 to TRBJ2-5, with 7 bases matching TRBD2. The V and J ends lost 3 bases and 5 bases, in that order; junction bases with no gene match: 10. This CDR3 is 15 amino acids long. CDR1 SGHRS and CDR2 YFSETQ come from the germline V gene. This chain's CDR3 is CASSSDGGRGETQYF. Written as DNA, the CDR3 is TGCGCCAGCAGCTCGGACGGCGGGAGAGGGGAGACCCAGTACTTC.

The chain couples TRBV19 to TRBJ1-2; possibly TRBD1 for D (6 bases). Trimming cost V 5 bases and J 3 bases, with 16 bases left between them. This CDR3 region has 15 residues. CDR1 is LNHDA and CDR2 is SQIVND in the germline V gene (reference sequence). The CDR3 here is CASSPGDRIHYGYTF. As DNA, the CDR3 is TGTGCCAGTAGTCCCGGAGACAGGATCCACTATGGCTACACCTTC.

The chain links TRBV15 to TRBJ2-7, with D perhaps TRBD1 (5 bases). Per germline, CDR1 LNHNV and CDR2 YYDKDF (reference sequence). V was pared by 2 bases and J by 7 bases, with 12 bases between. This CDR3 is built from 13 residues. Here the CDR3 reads CATSRPGLEEQYF. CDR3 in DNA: TGTGCCACCAGCAGACCAGGGTTGGAGGAGCAGTACTTC.

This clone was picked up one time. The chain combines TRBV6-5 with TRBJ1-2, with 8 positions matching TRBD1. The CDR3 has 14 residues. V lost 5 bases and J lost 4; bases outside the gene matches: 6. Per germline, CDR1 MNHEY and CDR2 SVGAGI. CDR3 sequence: CASSKQGVGYGYTF. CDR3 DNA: TGTGCCAGCAGTAAACAGGGGGTGGGCTATGGCTACACCTTC.

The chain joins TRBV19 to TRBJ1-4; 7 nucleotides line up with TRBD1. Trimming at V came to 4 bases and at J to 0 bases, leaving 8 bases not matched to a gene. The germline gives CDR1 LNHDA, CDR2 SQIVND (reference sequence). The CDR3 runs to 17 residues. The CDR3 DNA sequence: TGTGCCAGTAGTACGCGGGACAGAAGGGCAACTAATGAAAAACTGTTTTTT. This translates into CASSTRDRRATNEKLFF.

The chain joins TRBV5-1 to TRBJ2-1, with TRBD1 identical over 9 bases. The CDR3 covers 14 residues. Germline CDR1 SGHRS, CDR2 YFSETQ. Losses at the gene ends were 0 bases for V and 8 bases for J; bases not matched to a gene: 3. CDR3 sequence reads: CASSLGTGVYEQFF. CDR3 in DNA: TGCGCCAGCAGCTTGGGGACAGGGGTCTATGAGCAGTTCTTC.

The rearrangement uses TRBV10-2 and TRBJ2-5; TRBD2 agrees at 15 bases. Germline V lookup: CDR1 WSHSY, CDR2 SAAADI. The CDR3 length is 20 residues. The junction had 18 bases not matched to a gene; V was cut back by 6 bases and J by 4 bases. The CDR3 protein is CASRTHIGTSGRRAAETQYF. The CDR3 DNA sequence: TGCGCCAGCAGGACTCACATAGGGACTAGCGGGAGGAGGGCCGCAGAGACCCAGTACTTC.

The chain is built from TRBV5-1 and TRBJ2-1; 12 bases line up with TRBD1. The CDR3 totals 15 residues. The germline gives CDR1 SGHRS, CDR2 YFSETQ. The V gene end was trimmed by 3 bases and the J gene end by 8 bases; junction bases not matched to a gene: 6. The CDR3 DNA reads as TGCGCCAGCAGCTCGGGACAGGGGGCTTTCGATGAGCAGTTCTTC. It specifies CASSSGQGAFDEQFF.

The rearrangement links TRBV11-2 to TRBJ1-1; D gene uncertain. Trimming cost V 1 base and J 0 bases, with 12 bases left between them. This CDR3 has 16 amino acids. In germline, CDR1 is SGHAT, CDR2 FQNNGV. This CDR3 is CASSLVADSMNTEAFF. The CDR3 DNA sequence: TGTGCCAGCAGCTTAGTGGCAGATTCGATGAACACTGAAGCTTTCTTT.

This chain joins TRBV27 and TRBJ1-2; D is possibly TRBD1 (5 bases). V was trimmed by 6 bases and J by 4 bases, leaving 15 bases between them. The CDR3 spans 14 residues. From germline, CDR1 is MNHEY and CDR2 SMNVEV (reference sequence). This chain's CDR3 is CASRPPEDIYGYTF. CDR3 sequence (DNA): TGTGCCAGCAGACCCCCCGAGGACATCTATGGCTACACCTTC.

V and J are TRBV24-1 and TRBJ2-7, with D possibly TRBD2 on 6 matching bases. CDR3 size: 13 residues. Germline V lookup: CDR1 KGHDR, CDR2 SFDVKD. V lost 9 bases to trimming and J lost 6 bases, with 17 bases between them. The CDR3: CATPCKGGGEQYF. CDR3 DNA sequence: TGTGCCACCCCGTGTAAGGGAGGCGGCGAGCAGTACTTC.

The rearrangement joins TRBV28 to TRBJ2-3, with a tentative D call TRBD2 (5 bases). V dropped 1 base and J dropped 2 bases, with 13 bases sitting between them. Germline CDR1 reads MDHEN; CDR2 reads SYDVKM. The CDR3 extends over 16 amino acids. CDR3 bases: TGTGCCAGCAGTTTATCTAGGAGCGGTTACACAGATACGCAGTATTTT. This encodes CASSLSRSGYTDTQYF.

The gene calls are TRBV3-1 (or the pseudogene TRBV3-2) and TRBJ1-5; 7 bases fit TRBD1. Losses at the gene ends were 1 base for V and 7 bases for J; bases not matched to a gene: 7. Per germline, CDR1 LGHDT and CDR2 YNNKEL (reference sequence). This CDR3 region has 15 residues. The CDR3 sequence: CASSQGTQGIQPQHF. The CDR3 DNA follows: TGTGCCAGCAGCCAAGGCACACAGGGGATCCAGCCCCAGCATTTT.

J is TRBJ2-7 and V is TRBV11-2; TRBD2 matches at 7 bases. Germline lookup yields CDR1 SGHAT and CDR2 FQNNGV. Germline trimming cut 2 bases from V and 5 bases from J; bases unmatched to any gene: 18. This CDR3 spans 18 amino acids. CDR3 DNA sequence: TGTGCCAGCAGCTTAAGCTGGTGGTGGGAGGGCCATCGGGACGAGCAGTACTTC. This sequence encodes CASSLSWWWEGHRDEQYF.

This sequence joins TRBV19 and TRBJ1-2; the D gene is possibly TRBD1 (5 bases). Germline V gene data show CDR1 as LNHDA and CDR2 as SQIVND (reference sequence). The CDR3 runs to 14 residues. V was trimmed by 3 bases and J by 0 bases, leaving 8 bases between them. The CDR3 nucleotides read TGTGCCAGTAGTATCCCGGGGGCTAACTATGGCTACACCTTC. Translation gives CASSIPGANYGYTF.

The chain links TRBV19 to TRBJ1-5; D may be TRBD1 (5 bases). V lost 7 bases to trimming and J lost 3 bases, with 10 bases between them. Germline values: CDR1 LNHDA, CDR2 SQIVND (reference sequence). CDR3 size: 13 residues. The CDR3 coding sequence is TGTGCCAGTACCTCAGGGATCAATCAGCCCCAGCATTTT. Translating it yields CASTSGINQPQHF.

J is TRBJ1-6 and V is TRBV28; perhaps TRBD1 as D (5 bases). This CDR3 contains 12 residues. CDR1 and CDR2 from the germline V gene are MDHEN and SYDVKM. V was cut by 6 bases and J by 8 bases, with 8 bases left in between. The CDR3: CASRLGDSPLHF. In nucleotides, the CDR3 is TGTGCCAGCAGGCTAGGGGATTCACCCCTCCACTTT.

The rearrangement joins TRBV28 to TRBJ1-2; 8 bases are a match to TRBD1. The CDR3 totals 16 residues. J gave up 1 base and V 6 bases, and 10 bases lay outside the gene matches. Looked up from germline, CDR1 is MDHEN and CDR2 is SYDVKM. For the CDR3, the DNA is TGTGCCAGCAGCCGGACAGGGATCCCCCTTAACTATGGCTACACCTTC. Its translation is CASSRTGIPLNYGYTF.

CDR3 amino acids: CAWTGGNTEAFF. CDR3 DNA: TGTGCCTGGACAGGGGGCAACACTGAAGCTTTCTTT. This chain connects TRBV30 to TRBJ1-1; 8 bases are shared with TRBD1. Looked up from germline, CDR1 is GTSNPN and CDR2 is SVGIG (reference sequence). J lost 2 bases, V lost 4 bases, and 0 bases had no gene match. The CDR3 is 12 residues long.

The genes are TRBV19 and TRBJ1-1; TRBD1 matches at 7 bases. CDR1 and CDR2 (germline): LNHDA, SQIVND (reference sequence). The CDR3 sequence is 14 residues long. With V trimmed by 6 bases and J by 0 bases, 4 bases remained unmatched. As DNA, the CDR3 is TGTGCCAGTAGAAGGACAGGAATGAACACTGAAGCTTTCTTT. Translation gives CASRRTGMNTEAFF.

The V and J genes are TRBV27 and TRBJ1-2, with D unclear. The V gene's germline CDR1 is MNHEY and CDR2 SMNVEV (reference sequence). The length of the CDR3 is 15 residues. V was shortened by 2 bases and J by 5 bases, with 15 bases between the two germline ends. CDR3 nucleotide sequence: TGTGCCAGCAGTTTAATCTCAGGACTCGGTTATGGCTACACCTTC. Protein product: CASSLISGLGYGYTF.